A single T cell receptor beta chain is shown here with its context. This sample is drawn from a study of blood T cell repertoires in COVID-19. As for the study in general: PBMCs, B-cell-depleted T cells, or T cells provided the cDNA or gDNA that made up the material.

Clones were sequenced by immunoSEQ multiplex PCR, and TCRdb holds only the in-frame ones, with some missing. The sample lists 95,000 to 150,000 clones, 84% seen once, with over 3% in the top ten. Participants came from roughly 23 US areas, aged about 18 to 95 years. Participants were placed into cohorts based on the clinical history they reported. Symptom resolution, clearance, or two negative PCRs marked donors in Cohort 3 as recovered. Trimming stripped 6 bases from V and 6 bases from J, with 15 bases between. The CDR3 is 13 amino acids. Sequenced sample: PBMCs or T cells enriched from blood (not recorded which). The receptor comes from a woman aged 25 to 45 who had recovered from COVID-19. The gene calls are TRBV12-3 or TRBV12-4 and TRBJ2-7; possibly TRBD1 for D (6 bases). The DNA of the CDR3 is TGTGCCAGCAGCGGACAGCCCACTGGCGAGCAGTACTTC. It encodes CASSGQPTGEQYF.